This T cell receptor beta chain was sequenced during a study of blood T cell repertoires in COVID-19 (dated by TCRdb to about 2020). In terms of the full investigation: The collaborator samples originated in the United States, Italy and Spain and spanned the acute and convalescent phases of COVID-19. The material from the prospective study consisted of cDNA or gDNA derived from T cells, B-cell-depleted T cells, or PBMCs. Deeply sampled blood TCRbeta repertoires from subjects exposed to, actively infected with, or recovered from COVID-19 were included in the dataset. The repertoires were released in a freely available public database intended as a resource for research on the immune response to SARS-CoV-2. Samples came from the ongoing ImmuneRACE study (first 160 participants) plus 1,254 subjects from 6 global collaborators. The sample metadata nearly always contained a de-identified subject ID, COVID-19 status, age in years and sex. Where available, HLA class I and class II types were obtained from metadata supplied by the sample provider rather than from assay-based typing. Study-wide conclusions, independent of this receptor: Clinical and demographic metadata were provided uncurated, with the amount varying by source and participant.

The table lists this clone with a few counts. Its antigen is currently not known. Nothing much larger sits one base from this clone, and base qualities are not available. TCRbeta CDR3 regions were amplified from genomic DNA by means of the immunoSEQ Assay, a bias-controlled multiplex PCR. As for the authors' bioinformatics: The number of nucleated cells in each sample was estimated from the amplification of reference gene primers within the assay. Sequence reads were collapsed and filtered to measure the absolute abundance of every unique TCRbeta CDR3 rearrangement. Productive Simpson clonality was computed per sample as the square root of Simpson's diversity index over productive rearrangements. The clones in this table, taken by TCRdb from immuneACCESS, are in-frame only. Not every clone is retained; where verified, under half of the shortfall comes from an unresolved V gene, and the cause of the rest is unknown. Clone size and the V and J calls come from that table; the DNA yielded D and trimming. Here the sample has about 260,000 clones; less than 90% occur a single time. More than 1.5% of the sample is in the top ten clones.

Samples from volunteer blood donors who had recovered from COVID-19 were contributed by a second Seattle source. Whole blood was collected in K2EDTA tubes by collaborating institutions according to the institutions' own protocols. Collaborator samples were shipped for TCRbeta analysis as frozen whole blood, isolated PBMCs, or DNA extracted from either sample type. The receptor's source is a woman aged 40 to 55 who had recovered from COVID-19. Sample: peripheral blood.

CDR3 loop: CASSLVGTGINQPQHF. The sequence in DNA is TGTGCCAGCAGCTTAGTGGGGACAGGGATAAATCAGCCCCAGCATTTT. This receptor chain uses TRBV7-2 and TRBJ1-5; 9 middle bases align to TRBD1. Relative to germline, V is missing 1 base and J is missing 4 bases, with 5 bases of the junction outside any gene match. There are 16 amino acids in the CDR3, from cysteine to phenylalanine inclusive. Left in the record is the CDR3 DNA by itself, 48 bases read in frame from the first base. Per the germline V gene, SGHTA is the CDR1 and FQGNSA is the CDR2.